This TCR beta chain was recovered during a study of memory CD8 T cells in hepatitis C reinfection (dated by TCRdb to about 2017). In the study overall: Of the five donors, three spontaneously resolved two consecutive HCV infections, and two cleared a primary infection but developed chronic infection after reinfection. In the reinfection study, participants with a resolved prior HCV infection were followed up every 3 months. Samples for the late or post reinfection time point were taken from 12 to 24 weeks after reinfection was detected. An HCV reinfection was defined as a positive HCV RNA test that came after two negative tests taken at least 60 days apart. Between the late 2000s and the early 2010s, five reinfection cases with stored pre-reinfection samples were identified. The TCR beta repertoire of virus-specific CD8 T cells was tracked longitudinally in 4 or 5 donors across an HCV reinfection episode. On the study overall, not on this receptor specifically: With only 4 to 6 donors, the study could not reach definitive conclusions about public clonotypes linked to secondary clearance.

What this sample's time point label stands for: late/post reinfection, 12 to 24 weeks after detection. Sorted cells were sequenced directly ex vivo, with no in vitro expansion before TCR sequencing. The donors were people who inject drugs and were enrolled in the Montreal Acute Hepatitis C Cohort Study (HEPCO) in Canada. Total naive CD8 T cells, sorted as viable CD3+ CD8+ CD45RO-, came from two donors at all three reinfection time points as controls. Before sorting, cryopreserved peripheral blood mononuclear cells were thawed and used as the source for purifying CD8 T cells. The MACS CD8+ T cell Isolation Kit was used to enrich CD8 T cells through negative selection. A BD FACSAria II sorter with FACSDiva software was used for cell sorting, and FlowJo was used for data analysis. The method was the immunoSEQ multiplex PCR assay. Genomic DNA was extracted from the sorted cells, and Adaptive Biotechnologies' automated high-throughput method was used to sequence the TCR beta V, D and J regions. A two-step, bias-controlled multiplex PCR was used to amplify CDR3 regions. Amplified TCR beta libraries were sequenced on an Illumina instrument. The paper's processing steps were these. Demultiplexed reads were processed to reduce amplification and sequencing bias, and the IMGT database was used to assign CDR3 sequences to gene families. Repertoire data were analyzed with ImmunoSEQ software version 2.0. Out-of-frame sequences and sequences with stop codons in the CDR3 were removed from clonotype lists. Clonotypes with a frequency below 0.01% were excluded because such clonotypes corresponded to less than one cell. Richness was calculated by dividing observed richness by input cell number, and evenness was calculated by dividing Shannon entropy by log observed richness. To measure repertoire diversity and how similar the repertoire was between time points, Simpson diversity and Morisita-Horn overlap indices were applied. Clonotypes were grouped as dominant (>1%), sub-dominant (0.5-0.99%), low abundance (0.1-0.49%) or lowest abundance (<0.1%). A germline index was derived by subtracting total nucleotide additions from total CDR3 length and dividing the result by total CDR3 length. TCRdb holds this immuneACCESS table with in-frame rearrangements only. Some clones are missing; in checked studies, unresolved V genes explain under half, and the rest has no known cause. For V, J and clone size, that table is used; D and trimming come from the DNA. For this sample there are about 46,000 clones; approximately 89% appear just once. Clones ranked in the top ten supply 0.72% of the sample.

For this clone: Its binding antigen is unknown. Within one base of it there is no much larger clone, and no base qualities were kept.

The CDR3 starts with the cysteine, ends with the phenylalanine, and has 14 residues. Only the CDR3 portion is preserved as DNA: 42 bases, with reading frame beginning at the first base. As encoded in the germline V gene, CDR1 is MNHNS while CDR2 is SASEGT. Relative to germline, V is missing 6 bases and J is missing 4 bases, with 8 bases of the junction outside any gene match. This sequence uses TRBV6-1 and TRBJ1-2; 7 junctional bases match TRBD1. Sequenced material: naive CD8+ T cells sorted from blood. The intended sense of this specimen's cell subset or site label: total naive CD8+CD45RO- T cells. The sequence was obtained from a man aged 18 to 35 with hepatitis C virus infection. The CDR3 here reads CASRHRGAFYGYTF. The DNA sequence follows: TGTGCCAGCAGGCACAGGGGAGCCTTCTATGGCTACACCTTC.